A single sample gave rise to the 16 T cell receptor beta chains below, sequenced in a study of tumor-infiltrating lymphocytes in oesophageal squamous cell carcinoma. TCRdb called the PCR reads again in MiXCR, with one record for every CDR3 protein. The sample has under 20,000 distinct CDR3 sequences, around 50% seen once. Sequencing was carried out using esophageal tumor tissue. These receptors came from a female donor with esophageal squamous cell carcinoma.

The rearrangement joins TRBV5-4 to TRBJ2-1, with 10 bases fitting TRBD2. This CDR3 is built from 15 residues. Losses at the gene ends were 3 bases for V and 7 bases for J; bases not matched to a gene: 7. CDR1 is SGHNT and CDR2 is YYREEE in the germline V gene (reference sequence). CDR3 sequence: CASSWLAGGRNEQFF. The DNA of the CDR3 is TGTGCCAGCAGCTGGTTAGCGGGAGGTAGGAATGAGCAGTTCTTC.

In regard to this clonotype: The junction departs from the called germline gene at one end, perhaps through a read error. The V and J genes are TRBV7-6 and TRBJ2-5; TRBD1 aligns across 7 bases. CDR1 SGHVS and CDR2 FNYEAQ come from the germline V gene. The CDR3 length is 15 residues. The CDR3 DNA follows: TGTGCCAGCAGCTTAGGACAGGGACCAAATTCACCCCTCCACTTC. Translation: CASSLGQGPNSPLHF.

The rearrangement joins TRBV11-3 to TRBJ2-1; tentatively, D is TRBD1 or TRBD2 (5 bases each). The CDR3 loop spans 15 amino acids. Looked up from germline, CDR1 is SGHNT and CDR2 is YENEEA. The ends were cut back, 3 bases at V and 7 bases at J, with 16 bases in the middle. The CDR3 protein is CASSLRGALLNEQFF. The CDR3 DNA is TGTGCCAGCAGCTTGAGGGGAGCCCTCTTAAATGAGCAGTTCTTC.

The chain is built from TRBV7-2 and TRBJ1-1; D ambiguous. This CDR3 has 13 residues. V lost 6 bases, J lost 3 bases, and 11 bases lay in between. Germline V gene lookup returns CDR1 SGHTA and CDR2 FQGNSA. DNA of the CDR3: TGTGCCAGCAGTTCCCAGACTTACACTGAAGCTTTCTTT. Translated, it gives CASSSQTYTEAFF.

This clonotype is medium-sized (0.01 to 0.1%) by share. V is TRBV28 and J is TRBJ1-2, with a tentative D call TRBD1 (5 bases). The CDR3 is 14 amino acids. Trimming took 5 bases from V and 4 from J, leaving 14 bases between them. The germline V gene encodes CDR1 MDHEN and CDR2 SYDVKM. The CDR3 region is CASSLLQAFYGYTF. CDR3 DNA sequence: TGTGCCAGCAGTCTATTACAGGCGTTCTATGGCTACACCTTC.

Ten or more counts support this clonotype. The J gene is TRBJ1-2, the V gene TRBV5-6, with 9 positions matching TRBD1. The CDR3 loop spans 17 amino acids. Germline values: CDR1 SGHDT, CDR2 YYEEEE. Trimming took 3 bases from V and 4 from J; bases not matched to a gene: 13. CDR3 sequence reads: CASSSDRGLLGSYGYTF. The CDR3 nucleotides are TGTGCCAGCAGCTCGGACAGGGGACTGTTAGGAAGCTATGGCTACACCTTC.

This clonotype is judged medium-sized. The chain combines TRBV7-2 with TRBJ2-1; the match to TRBD2 covers 14 bases. V was pared by 5 bases and J by 0 bases, with 9 bases of the junction left unmatched. Germline CDR1 reads SGHTA; CDR2 reads FQGNSA. CDR3 length equals 19 residues. CDR3 coding DNA: TGTGCCAGCAGCCGACTAGCGGGAGGGCCCCTAAGCTCCTACAATGAGCAGTTCTTC. Encoded protein: CASSRLAGGPLSSYNEQFF.

V gene TRBV6-5 combines with J gene TRBJ1-1; D ambiguous. V was pared by 5 bases and J by 3 bases, with 19 bases between. The CDR3 has 16 amino acids. In germline, CDR1 is MNHEY, CDR2 SVGAGI. In DNA form, the CDR3 reads TGTGCCAGCAGTGAAGGGAGAATGTTTTTGGACACTGAAGCTTTCTTT. Protein sequence: CASSEGRMFLDTEAFF.

V gene TRBV7-9 combines with J gene TRBJ2-7; TRBD2 matches at 14 bases. V was clipped by 3 bases and J by 7 bases; unmatched bases: 5. Germline-derived CDR1 and CDR2 are SEHNR and FQNEAQ (reference sequence). The CDR3 contains 15 residues. As DNA, the CDR3 is TGTGCCAGCAGCTTCGGACTAGCGGGAGGAAAGGAGCAGTACTTC. Amino acids: CASSFGLAGGKEQYF. The full variable domain, in which reference TRBV7-9 and TRBJ2-7 provide the parts outside the CDR3, is DTGVSQNPRHKITKRGQNVTFRCDPISEHNRLYWYRQTLGQGPEFLTYFQNEAQLEKSRLLSDRFSAERPKGSFSTLEIQRTEQGDSAMYLCASSFGLAGGKEQYFGPGTRLTVT.

The chain carries TRBV7-8 and TRBJ2-1; maybe TRBD1 (5 bases). The V gene's germline CDR1 is SGHVS and CDR2 FQNEAQ. The V end lost 5 bases, the J end lost 0 bases, and 14 bases lay between the germline ends. The CDR3 extends over 16 amino acids. CDR3 protein: CASSRKGPNSYNEQFF. CDR3 coding DNA: TGTGCCAGCAGCCGCAAGGGGCCAAACTCCTACAATGAGCAGTTCTTC.

The chain joins TRBV6-1 to TRBJ2-3; D is unclear. Between the trimmed V and J ends, which lost 5 bases and 4 bases, there was a span of 7 bases. CDR3 length equals 12 residues. Looked up from germline, CDR1 is MNHNS and CDR2 is SASEGT. The CDR3 reads CASSYPADTQYF. The DNA of the CDR3 is TGTGCCAGCAGTTACCCCGCAGATACGCAGTATTTT.

J is TRBJ2-1 and V is TRBV5-1, with D possibly being TRBD1 (5 bases). Looked up from germline, CDR1 is SGHRS and CDR2 is YFSETQ. V was cut by 4 bases and J by 2 bases, with 13 bases left in between. This CDR3 is 15 amino acids long. Written as DNA, the CDR3 is TGCGCCAGCAGCCGCACAGGTCCGGCCTACAATGAGCAGTTCTTC. Protein product: CASSRTGPAYNEQFF. Full variable domain (remainder filled in from reference TRBV5-1 and TRBJ2-1): KAGVTQTPRYLIKTRGQQVTLSCSPISGHRSVSWYQQTPGQGLQFLFEYFSETQRNKGNFPGRFSGRQFSNSRSEMNVSTLELGDSALYLCASSRTGPAYNEQFFGPGTRLTVL.

This clonotype was detected a few times. This likely comes from a read error, as the CDR3 has no conserved phenylalanine or tryptophan at its end. The limits of the CDR3 on the DNA are not certain, so only TCRdb's listed CDR3 is given. The chain uses TRBV4-2 and TRBJ2-1; the table gives TRBD2 as D, unverified against the DNA. From its first to its last residue, the CDR3 has 17 amino acids. CDR1 and CDR2 (germline): LGHNA, YNFKEQ. This CDR3 reads CASSQGGDPNYGYTFGS.

This clonotype has a single count. The V call is TRBV28, the J call TRBJ2-6, with D perhaps matching TRBD1 (7 bases). The V end was cut by 2 bases, the J end by 1 base, with 15 bases between. The CDR3 length is 18 residues. Germline V gene data show CDR1 as MDHEN and CDR2 as SYDVKM. Here the CDR3 reads CASSLGRGARSGANVLTF. CDR3 in DNA: TGTGCCAGCAGTTTAGGCAGGGGGGCCCGTTCTGGGGCCAACGTCCTGACTTTC.

The V gene is TRBV7-3, the J gene TRBJ2-1; no reliable D call. V was shortened by 5 bases and J by 7 bases, with 15 bases between the two germline ends. This CDR3 spans 14 amino acids. CDR1 is SGHTA and CDR2 is FQGTGA in the germline V gene. The CDR3: CASSPLSSSNEQFF. Here the CDR3 DNA reads TGTGCCAGCAGCCCCCTGAGTTCATCGAATGAGCAGTTCTTC.

This sequence joins TRBV7-1 and TRBJ2-5, with TRBD1 identical over 9 bases. The DNA matches TRBJ2-7 better at its end, which makes the J call doubtful. TRBV7-1 is reported as an ORF; its role is uncertain. This CDR3 is 14 amino acids long. Here the CDR3 reads CASSSGTGPYEQYF. CDR3 in DNA: TGTGCCAGCAGCTCCGGGACAGGGCCCTACGAGCAGTACTTC.